This T cell receptor beta chain was sequenced during a study of OX40 agonist ivuxolimab in advanced cancers. About the study: Hepatocellular carcinoma, melanoma, renal cell or head and neck cancer affected the dose-escalation patients. A mean age of approximately 64 years, range about 23 to 80, was recorded, and roughly 80% were male.

Measured with immunoSEQ multiplex PCR; TCRdb has only the in-frame clones, and not every one. The sample consists of around 51,000 clones, approximately 87% of them appearing once. The CDR3 length is 13 residues. Per germline, CDR1 SGHKS and CDR2 YYEKEE (reference sequence). V lost 0 bases, J lost 8 bases, and 11 bases lay in between. With regard to this clone: What it recognizes is unknown.

Study findings and constraints: Among patients with partial responses at 0.1-3.0 mg/kg, clonal expansion was among the lowest.

The rearrangement uses TRBV5-5 and TRBJ1-1; D is uncertain. The TCR originated in an adult with an advanced solid tumor such as melanoma, head and neck, liver or kidney cancer. The sample here was CD4+ or CD8+ T cells sorted from blood, taken in a trial of the OX40 agonist ivuxolimab. Written as DNA, the CDR3 is TGTGCCAGCAGCTTGGCGGGCGGACCCGAAGCTTTCTTT. Encoded protein: CASSLAGGPEAFF.